Detailed here is one T cell receptor (beta chain). Germline assignment: CDR1 SGHVS and CDR2 FQNEAQ. V gave up 5 bases and J gave up 2 bases, with 10 bases separating them. There are 13 residues in the CDR3. The data were taken from a study of T cell responses to AZD1222 COVID-19 vaccine. Method: immunoSEQ multiplex PCR; TCRdb's copy keeps in-frame clones and lacks some. This table holds some 82,000 clones, 85% to 90% found once. The chain recombines TRBV7-8 with TRBJ2-7; possibly TRBD1 or TRBD2 for D (5 bases each). The sequencing here drew on peripheral blood, taken on day 0 of AZD1222 vaccination. The TCR originated in an adult in good health. As DNA, the CDR3 is TGTGCCAGCAGCCAGGGACGGACCTACGAGCAGTACTTC. It is translated as CASSQGRTYEQYF. The full variable domain, its missing parts supplied by reference TRBV7-8 and TRBJ2-7, is GAGVSQSPRYKVAKRGQDVALRCDPISGHVSLFWYQQALGQGPEFLTYFQNEAQLDKSGLPSDRFFAERPEGSVSTLKIQRTQQEDSAVYLCASSQGRTYEQYFGPGTRLTVT.